This TCR beta chain was found in a study of CD8 T cells in ankylosing spondylitis. This clonotype was counted many times. Its target is unknown. V shed 4 bases and J shed 5 bases, with 5 bases lying between them. Germline V gene data show CDR1 as KGHDR and CDR2 as SFDVKD. The CDR3 consists of 12 residues. TCRdb used MiXCR to reprocess the 5' RACE reads, holding one entry per CDR3 protein. The sample includes fewer than 550,000 distinct CDR3 sequences, approximately 5% of them seen just once. General study results and limits: What seemed typical of ankylosing spondylitis blood was a TCR beta motif built from about 8 highly homologous variants.

The V gene is TRBV24-1, the J gene TRBJ2-1; D is ambiguous. The TCR sequence derives from a male donor with ankylosing spondylitis. Sequencing used blood, either unsorted or a sorted T cell fraction (not recorded which). CDR3 sequence: CATSESNNEQFF. The CDR3 region has the DNA TGTGCCACCAGTGAAAGTAACAATGAGCAGTTCTTC.